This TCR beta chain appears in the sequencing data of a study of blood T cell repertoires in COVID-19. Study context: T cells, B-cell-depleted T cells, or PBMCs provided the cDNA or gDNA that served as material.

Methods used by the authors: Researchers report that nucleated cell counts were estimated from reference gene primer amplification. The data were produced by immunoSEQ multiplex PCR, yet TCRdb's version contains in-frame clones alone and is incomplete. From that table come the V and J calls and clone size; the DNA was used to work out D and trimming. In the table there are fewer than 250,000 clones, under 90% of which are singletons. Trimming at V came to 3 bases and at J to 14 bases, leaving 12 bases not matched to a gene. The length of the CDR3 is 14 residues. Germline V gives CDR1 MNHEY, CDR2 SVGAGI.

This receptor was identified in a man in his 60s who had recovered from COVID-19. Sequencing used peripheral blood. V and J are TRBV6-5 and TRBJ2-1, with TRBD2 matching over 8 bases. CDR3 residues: CASSYRTGGPLKFF. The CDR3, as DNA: TGTGCCAGCAGTTATCGGACGGGAGGGCCTTTAAAGTTCTTC.